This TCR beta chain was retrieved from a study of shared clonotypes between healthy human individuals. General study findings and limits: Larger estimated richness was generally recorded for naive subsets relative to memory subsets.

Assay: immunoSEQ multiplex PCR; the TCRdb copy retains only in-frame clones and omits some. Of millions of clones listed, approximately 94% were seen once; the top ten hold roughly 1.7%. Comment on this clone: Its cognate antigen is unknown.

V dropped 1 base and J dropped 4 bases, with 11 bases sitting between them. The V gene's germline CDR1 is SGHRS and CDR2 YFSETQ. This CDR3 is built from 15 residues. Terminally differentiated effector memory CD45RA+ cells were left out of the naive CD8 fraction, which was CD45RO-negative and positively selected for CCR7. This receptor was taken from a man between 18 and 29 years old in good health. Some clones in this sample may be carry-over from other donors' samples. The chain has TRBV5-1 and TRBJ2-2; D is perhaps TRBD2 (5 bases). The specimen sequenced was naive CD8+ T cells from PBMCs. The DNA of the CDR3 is TGCGCCAGCAGCTTGTATCTAGCAAGCACCGGGGAGCTGTTTTTT. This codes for CASSLYLASTGELFF.